A selection of T cell receptor beta chains follows, all from one sample in a study. TCRdb reprocessed the 5' RACE reads with MiXCR, giving one entry per CDR3 protein. Of under 6,500 distinct CDR3 sequences listed, 69% are singletons. The material sequenced was memory CD4+ T cells sorted from a lymph node. These receptors all come from a female donor with breast cancer. CDR3s include the opening cysteine and the closing phenylalanine or tryptophan. The D gene is left open where the match is weak. The listing skips clone size in some rows; elsewhere it reads once, few, many or a size class.

J,D,V,size,DNA,CDR3
TRBJ1-2,TRBD1,TRBV20-1,.,TGCAGTGCTAGAGATCAGGGGGCCTATGGCTACACCTTC,CSARDQGAYGYTF
TRBJ2-2,TRBD1,TRBV18,.,TGTGCCAGCTCACCGACTGCAGGGGGCAACACCGGGGAGCTGTTTTTT,CASSPTAGGNTGELFF
TRBJ1-2,TRBD1,TRBV6-1,.,TGTGCCAGCAGTGAAGACTCCCGGACAGGGTCTAACTATGGCTACACCTTC,CASSEDSRTGSNYGYTF
TRBJ2-1,.,TRBV12-3/TRBV12-4,.,TGTGCCAGCAGTTCACAGGATGGGGTCTACAATGAGCAGTTCTTC,CASSSQDGVYNEQFF
TRBJ1-2,.,TRBV2,.,TGTGCCAGCAATTGGAGGGAAAACTACTATGGCTACACCTTC,CASNWRENYYGYTF
TRBJ2-7,TRBD1,TRBV6-6,once,TGTGCCAGCAGTGTTCGGACAGGGAACGAGCAGTACTTC,CASSVRTGNEQYF
TRBJ2-2,TRBD1,TRBV15,once,TGTGCCACCAGCAGAAGGGACAGGGAGTCCGGGGAGCTGTTTTTT,CATSRRDRESGELFF
TRBJ1-2,.,TRBV20-1,once,TGCAGTGCTAGCCTGGGTGGGCTTTTCTATGGCTACACCTTC,CSASLGGLFYGYTF
TRBJ2-5,.,TRBV6-1,.,TGTGCCAGCGATGCAGGGGTAGAAGAGACCCAGTACTTC,CASDAGVEETQYF
TRBJ1-2,.,TRBV7-3,.,TGTGCCAGCAGCAATTTCGGCTCTCCGGAATATGGCTACACCTTC,CASSNFGSPEYGYTF
TRBJ1-2,.,TRBV6-1,few,TGTGCCAGCAGACCGACGGGAACGGATGGCTACACCTTC,CASRPTGTDGYTF
TRBJ2-2,.,TRBV12-3/TRBV12-4,.,TGTGCCAGCAGTTTAATTCAAACCGGGGAGCTGTTTTTT,CASSLIQTGELFF
TRBJ1-5,.,TRBV20-1,.,TGCAGTGCTAGCGGTGGCAGGCCAGGTCAGCCCCAGCATTTT,CSASGGRPGQPQHF
TRBJ2-6,.,TRBV7-3,.,TGTGCCAGCAGCTCCTCGTGGGGGGGCCGTGGGGCCAACGTCCTGACTTTC,CASSSSWGGRGANVLTF
TRBJ1-5,.,TRBV2,.,TGTGCCAGTGCGAGCCGGGCCTCGACCTATCAGCCCCAGCATTTT,CASASRASTYQPQHF
TRBJ2-3,.,TRBV7-9,.,TGTGCCAGCAGCTCCTACGGACACACAGATACGCAGTATTTT,CASSSYGHTDTQYF
TRBJ2-5,.,TRBV7-3,.,TGTGCCAGCAGCTTAACAGGGAAGGAGACCCAGTACTTC,CASSLTGKETQYF
TRBJ2-5,.,TRBV18,.,TGTGCCAGCTCACCGGGCACGGAAGAGACCCAGTACTTC,CASSPGTEETQYF
TRBJ2-5,TRBD1,TRBV25-1,.,TGTGCCAGCAGCGGTGCCGGGACAGGGGGGGAGACCCAGTACTTC,CASSGAGTGGETQYF
TRBJ2-1,TRBD1,TRBV5-4,.,TGTGCCAGCAGCCAACTTGACAGGGTTGATGAGCAGTTCTTC,CASSQLDRVDEQFF
TRBJ1-1,.,TRBV6-2/TRBV6-3,few,TGTGCCAGCAGTAACTCCGGGGTGTCTGAAGCTTTCTTT,CASSNSGVSEAFF
TRBJ2-5,.,TRBV7-8,.,TGTGCCAGCAGCCCCCAGATGGGTTTACAAGAGACCCAGTACTTC,CASSPQMGLQETQYF
TRBJ2-7,TRBD1,TRBV20-1,.,TGCAGTGCTAGCCCCTCCAGGACAGGCGAGCAGTACTTC,CSASPSRTGEQYF
TRBJ1-1,TRBD1,TRBV11-2,.,TGTGCCAGCAGCGCCCAGGGGGTTGGCAGTGAAGCTTTCTTC,CASSAQGVGSEAFF
TRBJ1-1,.,TRBV12-3/TRBV12-4,.,TGTGCCAGCAGGCCTGACTATTCGAACACTGAAGCTTCCTTT,CASRPDYSNTEASF
TRBJ1-6,.,TRBV6-1,once,TGTGCCAGCAGTGGACACGCGGGCACCCTCCACTTT,CASSGHAGTLHF
TRBJ1-5,.,TRBV7-6,.,TGTGCCAGCAGCCGGACTCGTGATCAGCCCCAGCATTTT,CASSRTRDQPQHF
TRBJ2-7,TRBD2,TRBV7-2,once,TGTGCCAGCAGCTCCCAAGCGGGGGCGTCCTACGAGCAGTACTTC,CASSSQAGASYEQYF
TRBJ2-3,TRBD2,TRBV5-1,.,TGCGCCAGCAGCTTTAGCGGGGTTGGAGATACGCAGTATTTT,CASSFSGVGDTQYF
TRBJ1-2,.,TRBV7-9,few,TGTGCCAGCACCAGAATTGGAAACTATGGCTACACCTTC,CASTRIGNYGYTF
TRBJ2-3,TRBD2,TRBV9,.,TGTGCCAGCAGCGTGGGCCCCGCGACTAGCGGGGGCTTCACAGATACGCAGTATTTT,CASSVGPATSGGFTDTQYF
TRBJ2-7,.,TRBV6-5,few,TGTGCCAGCAGACCACAGGTTTTGGCCTACGAGCAGTACTTC,CASRPQVLAYEQYF
TRBJ2-5,.,TRBV29-1,few,TGCAGCGTTCTTTCCCGGGACGGGCAAGAGACCCAGTACTTC,CSVLSRDGQETQYF
TRBJ2-7,TRBD2,TRBV9,.,TGTGCCAGCAGCTCGAGTGCGCTAGCGGGGACCTACGAGCAGTACTTC,CASSSSALAGTYEQYF
TRBJ2-3,.,TRBV7-9,.,TGTGCCAGCAGCTTAGCAGTGGATACGCAGTATTTT,CASSLAVDTQYF
TRBJ2-3,TRBD2,TRBV7-9,few,TGTGCCAGCAGCTTAGACGGCCTAGCGGGGAACACAGATACGCAGTATTTT,CASSLDGLAGNTDTQYF
TRBJ2-1,TRBD2,TRBV20-1,few,TGCAGTGCACAGCGGGAAGGGGACTACAATGAGCAGTTCTTC,CSAQREGDYNEQFF
TRBJ2-6,.,TRBV6-5,.,TGTGCCAGCGGGCAGGGGAGTACTGGGGCCAACGTCCTGACTTTC,CASGQGSTGANVLTF
TRBJ1-5,.,TRBV29-1,.,TGCAGCGATGGAAAATGCTCAGGACATAGCAATCAGCCCCAGCATTTT,CSDGKCSGHSNQPQHF
TRBJ1-5,.,TRBV12-2,.,TGTGCAAGTCGCCTGACCCGCGATCAGCCCCAGCATTTT,CASRLTRDQPQHF
TRBJ1-2,TRBD1,TRBV6-5,.,TGTGCCAGCAGCCAGCACGGACAGGGGAACTATGGCTACGCCTTC,CASSQHGQGNYGYAF
TRBJ2-3,TRBD2,TRBV12-3/TRBV12-4,.,TGTGCCAGCAATACTCGCGGACTAGCGGGGGACACAGATACGCAGTATTTT,CASNTRGLAGDTDTQYF
TRBJ2-1,.,TRBV20-1,large,TGCAGTGCTAGGAGATCCTACAATGAGCAGTTCTTC,CSARRSYNEQFF
TRBJ2-3,TRBD2,TRBV5-1,few,TGCGCCAGCAGCTTGGGAGGGACTAGCACCACAGATACGCAGTATTTT,CASSLGGTSTTDTQYF
TRBJ2-1,TRBD2,TRBV5-1,.,TGCGCCAGCAGCTTAGCGGGGGAGATCTACAATGAGCAGTTCTTC,CASSLAGEIYNEQFF
TRBJ2-4,.,TRBV20-1,few,TGCAGTGCAAACTGGGGGGCAAACCAAAACATTCAGTACTTC,CSANWGANQNIQYF
TRBJ1-6,.,TRBV12-3/TRBV12-4,few,TGTGCCAGCAGCTCATCCAATTCACCCCTCCACTTT,CASSSSNSPLHF
TRBJ1-2,.,TRBV28,.,TGTGCCAGCAGTTTGGGGAAGGGCTATGGCTACACCTTC,CASSLGKGYGYTF